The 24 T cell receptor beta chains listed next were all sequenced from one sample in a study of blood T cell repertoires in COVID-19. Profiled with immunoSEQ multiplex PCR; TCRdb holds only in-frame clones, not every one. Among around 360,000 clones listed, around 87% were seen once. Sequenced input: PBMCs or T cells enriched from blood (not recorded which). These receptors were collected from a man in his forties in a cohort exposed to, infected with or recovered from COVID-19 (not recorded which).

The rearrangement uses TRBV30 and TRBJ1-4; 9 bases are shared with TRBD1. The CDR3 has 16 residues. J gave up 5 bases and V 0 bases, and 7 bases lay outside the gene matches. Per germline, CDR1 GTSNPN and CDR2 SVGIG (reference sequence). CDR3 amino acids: CAWSVRRGQGNEKLFF. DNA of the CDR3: TGTGCCTGGAGTGTTCGGAGGGGACAGGGCAATGAAAAACTGTTTTTT.

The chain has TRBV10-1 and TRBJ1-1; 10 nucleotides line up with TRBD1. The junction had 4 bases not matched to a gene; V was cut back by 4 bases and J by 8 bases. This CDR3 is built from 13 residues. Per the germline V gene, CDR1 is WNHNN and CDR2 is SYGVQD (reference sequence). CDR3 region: CASSGGQGREAFF. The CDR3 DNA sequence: TGCGCCAGCAGTGGGGGACAGGGGCGGGAAGCTTTCTTT.

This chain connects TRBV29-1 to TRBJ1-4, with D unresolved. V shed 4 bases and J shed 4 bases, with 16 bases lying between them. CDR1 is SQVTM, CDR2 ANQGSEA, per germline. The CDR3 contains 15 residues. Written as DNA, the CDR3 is TGCAGCGTTGGGCGAGGAGGGTTGGGTAATGAAAAACTGTTTTTT. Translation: CSVGRGGLGNEKLFF.

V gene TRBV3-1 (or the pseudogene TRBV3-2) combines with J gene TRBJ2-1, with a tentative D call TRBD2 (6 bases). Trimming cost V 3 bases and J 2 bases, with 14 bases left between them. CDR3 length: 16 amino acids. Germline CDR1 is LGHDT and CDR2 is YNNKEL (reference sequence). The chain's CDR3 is CASSQTGGRTYNEQFF. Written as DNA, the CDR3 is TGTGCCAGCAGCCAGACCGGGGGAAGAACCTACAATGAGCAGTTCTTC.

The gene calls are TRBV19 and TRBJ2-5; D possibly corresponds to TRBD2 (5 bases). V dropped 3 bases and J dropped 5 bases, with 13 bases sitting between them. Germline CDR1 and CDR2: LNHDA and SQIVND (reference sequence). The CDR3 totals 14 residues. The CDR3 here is CASSIVGEGETQYF. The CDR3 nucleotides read TGTGCCAGTAGTATTGTGGGAGAGGGCGAGACCCAGTACTTC.

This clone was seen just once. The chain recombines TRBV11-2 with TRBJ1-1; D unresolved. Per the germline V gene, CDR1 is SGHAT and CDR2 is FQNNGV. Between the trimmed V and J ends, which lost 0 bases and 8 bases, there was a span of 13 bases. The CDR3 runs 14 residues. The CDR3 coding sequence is TGTGCCAGCAGCTTAGATCGGGGAGGGTTGGAAGCTTTCTTT. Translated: CASSLDRGGLEAFF.

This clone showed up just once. The CDR3 loop reads CASSFSPGTRTSEAFF. The CDR3 bases are TGCGCCAGCAGCTTTTCCCCCGGGACACGTACTTCTGAAGCTTTCTTT. The chain recombines TRBV5-1 with TRBJ1-1; D perhaps matches TRBD1 (6 bases). The V end lost 2 bases, the J end lost 6 bases, and 20 bases lay between the germline ends. CDR3 length equals 16 residues. Germline V gives CDR1 SGHRS, CDR2 YFSETQ.

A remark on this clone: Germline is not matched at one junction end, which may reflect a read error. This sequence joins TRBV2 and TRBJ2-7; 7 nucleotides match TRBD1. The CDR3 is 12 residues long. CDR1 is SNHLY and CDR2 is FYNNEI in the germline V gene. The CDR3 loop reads CASRGTATGSGF. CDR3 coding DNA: TGTGCCAGCAGGGGGACCGCGACAGGGTCAGGATTC.

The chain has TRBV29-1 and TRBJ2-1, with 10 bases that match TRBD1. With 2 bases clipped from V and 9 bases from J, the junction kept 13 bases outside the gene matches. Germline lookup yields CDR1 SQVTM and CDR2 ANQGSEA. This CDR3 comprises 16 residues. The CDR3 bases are TGCAGCGTTGAATCATGGGGGACAGGGGTCTCCGGTGAGCAGTTCTTC. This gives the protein CSVESWGTGVSGEQFF.

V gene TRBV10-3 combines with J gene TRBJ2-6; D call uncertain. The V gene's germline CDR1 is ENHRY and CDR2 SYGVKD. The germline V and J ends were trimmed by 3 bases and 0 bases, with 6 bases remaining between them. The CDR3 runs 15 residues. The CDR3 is CAISELASGANVLTF. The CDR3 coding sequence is TGTGCCATCAGTGAATTAGCCTCTGGGGCCAACGTCCTGACTTTC.

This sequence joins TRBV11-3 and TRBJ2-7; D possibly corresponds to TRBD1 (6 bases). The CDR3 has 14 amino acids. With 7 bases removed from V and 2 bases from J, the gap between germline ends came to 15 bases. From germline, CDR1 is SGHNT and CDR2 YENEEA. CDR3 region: CASMGRGVTYEQYF. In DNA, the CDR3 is TGTGCCAGCATGGGCAGGGGTGTAACCTACGAGCAGTACTTC.

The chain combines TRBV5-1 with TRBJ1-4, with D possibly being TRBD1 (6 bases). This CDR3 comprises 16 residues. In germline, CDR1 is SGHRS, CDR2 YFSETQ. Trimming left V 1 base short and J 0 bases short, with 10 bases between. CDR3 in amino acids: CASSLTGQATNEKLFF. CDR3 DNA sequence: TGCGCCAGCAGCTTGACAGGGCAGGCAACTAATGAAAAACTGTTTTTT.

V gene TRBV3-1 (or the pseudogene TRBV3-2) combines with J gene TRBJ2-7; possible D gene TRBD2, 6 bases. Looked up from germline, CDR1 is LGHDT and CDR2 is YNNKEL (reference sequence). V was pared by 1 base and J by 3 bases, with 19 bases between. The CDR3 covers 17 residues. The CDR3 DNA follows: TGTGCCAGCAGCCAAGGGTTCCGGCTGGCGGGACTCTACGAGCAGTACTTC. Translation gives CASSQGFRLAGLYEQYF.

The CDR3 DNA reads as TGTGCCAGCAGGCGGGACAGAACGGTCGCGTATGGCTACACCTTC. Its protein product is CASRRDRTVAYGYTF. The rearrangement uses TRBV6-5 and TRBJ1-2, with 7 bases matching TRBD1. CDR3 length: 15 amino acids. CDR1 is MNHEY and CDR2 is SVGAGI in the germline V gene. With V trimmed by 6 bases and J by 5 bases, 12 bases remained unmatched.

The CDR3 here is CASSPRQGRASNQPQHF. CDR3 in DNA: TGTGCCAGCAGTCCAAGACAGGGGAGGGCGAGCAATCAGCCCCAGCATTTT. The chain combines TRBV27 with TRBJ1-5; TRBD1 matches at 8 bases. Germline CDR1 reads MNHEY; CDR2 reads SMNVEV (reference sequence). The V segment lost 5 bases and the J segment 1 base; nucleotides outside the gene matches: 10. The CDR3 extends over 17 amino acids.

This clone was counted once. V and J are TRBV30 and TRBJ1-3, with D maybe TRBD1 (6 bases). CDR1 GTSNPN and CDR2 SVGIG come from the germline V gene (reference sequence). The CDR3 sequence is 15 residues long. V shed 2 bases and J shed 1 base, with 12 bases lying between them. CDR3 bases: TGTGCCTGGAGTAGGGTAGGGGGTTCTGGAAACACCATATATTTT. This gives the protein CAWSRVGGSGNTIYF.

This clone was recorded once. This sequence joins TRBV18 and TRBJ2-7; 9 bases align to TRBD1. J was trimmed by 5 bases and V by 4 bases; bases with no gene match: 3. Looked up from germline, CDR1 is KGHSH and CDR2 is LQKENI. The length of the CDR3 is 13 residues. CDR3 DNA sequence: TGTGCCAGCTCACGGGACAGGGACGACGAGCAGTACTTC. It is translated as CASSRDRDDEQYF.

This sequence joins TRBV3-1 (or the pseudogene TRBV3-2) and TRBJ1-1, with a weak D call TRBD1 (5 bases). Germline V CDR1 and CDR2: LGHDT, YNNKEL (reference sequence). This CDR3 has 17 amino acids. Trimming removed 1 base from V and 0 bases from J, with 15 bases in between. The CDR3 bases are TGTGCCAGCAGCCAAGGGGTGTTAGGGGTCATGAACACTGAAGCTTTCTTT. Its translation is CASSQGVLGVMNTEAFF.

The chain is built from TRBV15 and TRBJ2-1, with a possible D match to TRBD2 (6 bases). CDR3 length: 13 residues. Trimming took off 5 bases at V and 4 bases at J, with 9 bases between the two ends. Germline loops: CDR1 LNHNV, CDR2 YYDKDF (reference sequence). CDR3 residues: CATSGGRYNEQFF. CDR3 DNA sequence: TGTGCCACCAGCGGAGGGAGGTACAATGAGCAGTTCTTC.

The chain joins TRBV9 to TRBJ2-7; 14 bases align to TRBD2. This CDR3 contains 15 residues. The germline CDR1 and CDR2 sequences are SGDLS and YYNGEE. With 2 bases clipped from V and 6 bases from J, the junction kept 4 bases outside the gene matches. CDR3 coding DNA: TGTGCCAGCAGCGTGGGACTAGCGGGAGCTGGCGAGCAGTACTTC. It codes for CASSVGLAGAGEQYF. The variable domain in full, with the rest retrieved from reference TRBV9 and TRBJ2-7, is DSGVTQTPKHLITATGQRVTLRCSPRSGDLSVYWYQQSLDQGLQFLIQYYNGEERAKGNILERFSAQQFPDLHSELNLSSLELGDSALYFCASSVGLAGAGEQYFGPGTRLTVT.

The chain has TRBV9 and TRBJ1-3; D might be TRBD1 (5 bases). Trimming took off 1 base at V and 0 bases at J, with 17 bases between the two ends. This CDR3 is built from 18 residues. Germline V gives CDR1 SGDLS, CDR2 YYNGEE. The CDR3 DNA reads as TGTGCCAGCAGCGTATCGGCGGGGCACCAAGACTCTGGAAACACCATATATTTT. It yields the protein CASSVSAGHQDSGNTIYF.

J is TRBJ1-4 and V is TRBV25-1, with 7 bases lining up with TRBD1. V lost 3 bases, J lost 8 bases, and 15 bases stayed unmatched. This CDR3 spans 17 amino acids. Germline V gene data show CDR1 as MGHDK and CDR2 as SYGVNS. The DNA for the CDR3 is TGTGCCAGCAGTGACCTACTTAAGACAGGGTTAGAGGAAAAACTGTTTTTT. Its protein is CASSDLLKTGLEEKLFF.

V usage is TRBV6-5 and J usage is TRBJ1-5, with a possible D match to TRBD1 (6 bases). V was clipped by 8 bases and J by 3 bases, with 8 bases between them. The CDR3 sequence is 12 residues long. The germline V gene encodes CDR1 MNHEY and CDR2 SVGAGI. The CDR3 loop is CASQGNNQPQHF. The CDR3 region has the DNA TGTGCCAGCCAGGGGAACAATCAGCCCCAGCATTTT.

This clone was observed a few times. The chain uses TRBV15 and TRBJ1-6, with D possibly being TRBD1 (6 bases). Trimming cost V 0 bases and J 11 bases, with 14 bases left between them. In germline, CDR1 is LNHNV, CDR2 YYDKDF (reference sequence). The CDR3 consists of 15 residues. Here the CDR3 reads CATSRDLTGSTPLHF. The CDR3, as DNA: TGTGCCACCAGCAGAGATCTGACAGGTTCAACACCCCTCCACTTT.